Only a few counts were recorded for the clone carrying this T cell receptor beta chain. No antigen is known for it. The entry originates in a study of human T cells and chemical hapten exposure. The overall study: Patients, mostly women, had alopecia areata, alopecia totalis or alopecia universalis.

The CDR3 contains 16 residues. Germline CDR1 SNHLY, CDR2 FYNNEI. The V gene end was trimmed by 2 bases and the J gene end by 3 bases; junction bases not matched to a gene: 8. Study-level points and caveats: Positively correlated with patch test score were the counts of PT1 expanded TCRs. Sensitization with DPC brought no change to TCRs above 1 in 1000 in frequency.

The time point: pre-sensitization, week 0. Treatment specified: therapeutic diphenylcyclopropenone sensitization with weekly scalp DPC. TCRdb passed the RACE reads through MiXCR, listing each CDR3 protein once. The profile covers 270,000 or so distinct CDR3 sequences, with just under 8% appearing a single time and around 1.2% taken by the ten largest. The chain is built from TRBV2 and TRBJ2-3; 7 bases align to TRBD2. Here the sequenced sample was whole blood, taken in connection with sensitization to the hapten diphenylcyclopropenone (DPC). The receptor's source is a man aged 18 to 35 with alopecia areata. Some clones in this sample may be carry-over from other donors' samples. CDR3 region: CASSENYGGSTDTQYF. The CDR3 nucleotides are TGTGCCAGCAGTGAAAATTACGGGGGGAGTACAGATACGCAGTATTTT. Supplemented by reference TRBV2 and TRBJ2-3, the full variable domain reads EPEVTQTPSHQVTQMGQEVILRCVPISNHLYFYWYRQILGQKVEFLVSFYNNEISEKSEIFDDQFSVERPDGSNFTLKIRSTKLEDSAMYFCASSENYGGSTDTQYFGPGTRLTVL.